These 30 T cell receptor beta chains originate from one sample sequenced in a study of control samples from healthy donors and cancer patients. Here immunoSEQ multiplex PCR was the method, and the copy in TCRdb shows in-frame clones only, minus some. The top ten clones hold about 3% of a sample with some 70,000 clones, around four fifths of them seen once. Sample: PBMCs. Every receptor here comes from a woman in her fifties or sixties with lung cancer.

As for this clone: In the same sample, other DNA sequences code for this CDR3. This sequence joins TRBV5-1 and TRBJ1-1; D is unresolved. The CDR3 loop spans 14 amino acids. V lost 2 bases, J lost 5 bases, and 13 bases lay in between. Germline CDR1 is SGHRS and CDR2 is YFSETQ. CDR3 coding DNA: TGCGCCAGCAGCTTAGGAGTCTCCGGGACTGAAGCTTTCTTT. Its translation is CASSLGVSGTEAFF.

CDR3 in DNA: TGTGCCAGCAGTCCACAGGGCTCCGTTGCTCTGAATCAGCCCCAGCATTTT. This translates into CASSPQGSVALNQPQHF. The chain carries TRBV28 and TRBJ1-5, with D possibly matching TRBD1 (6 bases). The CDR3 runs to 17 residues. V was clipped by 5 bases and J by 4 bases, with 21 bases between them. Germline CDR1 reads MDHEN; CDR2 reads SYDVKM.

This clone turned up a few times. The rearrangement links TRBV2 to TRBJ1-2; unclear D gene. This CDR3 has 13 residues. The germline V and J ends were trimmed by 1 base and 5 bases, with 8 bases remaining between them. Germline CDR1 SNHLY, CDR2 FYNNEI. The CDR3 here is CASSEGAAYGYTF. For the CDR3, the DNA is TGTGCCAGCAGTGAAGGGGCAGCTTATGGCTACACCTTC.

The CDR3 loop is CASSATGVNQPQHF. CDR3 DNA sequence: TGTGCCAGCAGTGCTACAGGGGTTAATCAGCCCCAGCATTTT. The rearrangement joins TRBV28 to TRBJ1-5, with 7 bases identical to TRBD1. With V trimmed by 5 bases and J by 4 bases, 5 bases remained unmatched. Per the germline V gene, CDR1 is MDHEN and CDR2 is SYDVKM. The CDR3 spans 14 residues.

The J gene is TRBJ2-5, the V gene TRBV3-1 (or the pseudogene TRBV3-2), with 8 bases that match TRBD2. Germline CDR1 and CDR2: LGHDT and YNNKEL (reference sequence). J gave up 1 base and V 0 bases, and 10 bases lay outside the gene matches. The CDR3 is made up of 18 amino acids. The CDR3 nucleotides read TGTGCCAGCAGCCAAGAACTAGGAGCGGGGGCGCCCCAAGAGACCCAGTACTTC. Its protein product is CASSQELGAGAPQETQYF.

The gene calls are TRBV5-6 and TRBJ2-7; possibly TRBD1 for D (5 bases). Trimming removed 1 base from V and 11 bases from J, with 10 bases in between. Germline CDR1 reads SGHDT; CDR2 reads YYEEEE. CDR3 length: 11 amino acids. For the CDR3, the DNA is TGTGCCAGCAGCTTGAACAGGCAAGAGTACTTC. Translated: CASSLNRQEYF. The whole variable domain, remainder taken from reference TRBV5-6 and TRBJ2-7, is DAGVTQSPTHLIKTRGQQVTLRCSPKSGHDTVSWYQQALGQGPQFIFQYYEEEERQRGNFPDRFSGHQFPNYSSELNVNALLLGDSALYLCASSLNRQEYFGPGTRLTVT.

The rearrangement joins TRBV7-2 to TRBJ1-5; 9 bases match TRBD1. J lost 1 base, V lost 5 bases, and 9 bases had no gene match. Looked up from germline, CDR1 is SGHTA and CDR2 is FQGNSA. The CDR3 covers 17 residues. This chain's CDR3 is CASSKGQGLRSNQPQHF. CDR3 DNA sequence: TGTGCCAGCAGCAAGGGACAGGGACTGAGGAGCAATCAGCCCCAGCATTTT.

J is TRBJ2-3 and V is TRBV11-2, with 9 bases aligning to TRBD1. The CDR3 spans 16 residues. CDR1 is SGHAT and CDR2 is FQNNGV in the germline V gene. The junction had 8 bases not matched to a gene; V was cut back by 3 bases and J by 4 bases. CDR3 residues: CASSFLTGGSADTQYF. The CDR3 region has the DNA TGTGCCAGCAGCTTCCTTACAGGGGGCAGCGCAGATACGCAGTATTTT.

This clone appeared a few times. The rearrangement links TRBV2 to TRBJ1-1; D unresolved. Trimming took 8 bases from V and 0 from J, leaving 10 bases between them. The CDR3 runs 13 residues. Germline CDR1 reads SNHLY; CDR2 reads FYNNEI. The CDR3 sequence: CASLRVMNTEAFF. DNA of the CDR3: TGTGCCAGCTTGAGGGTTATGAACACTGAAGCTTTCTTT. The variable domain in full, with the rest retrieved from reference TRBV2 and TRBJ1-1, is EPEVTQTPSHQVTQMGQEVILRCVPISNHLYFYWYRQILGQKVEFLVSFYNNEISEKSEIFDDQFSVERPDGSNFTLKIRSTKLEDSAMYFCASLRVMNTEAFFGQGTRLTVV.

The chain couples TRBV5-1 to TRBJ2-1; TRBD2 is a possible D gene (5 bases). The CDR3 extends over 13 amino acids. The germline V and J ends were trimmed by 2 bases and 7 bases, with 10 bases remaining between them. CDR1 and CDR2 from the germline V gene are SGHRS and YFSETQ. CDR3 protein: CASSFEGMNEQFF. CDR3 in DNA: TGCGCCAGCAGCTTCGAGGGAATGAATGAGCAGTTCTTC.

The rearrangement links TRBV11-2 to TRBJ2-1; 9 nucleotides agree with TRBD2. This CDR3 region has 16 residues. CDR1 and CDR2 from the germline V gene are SGHAT and FQNNGV. V lost 1 base and J lost 3; bases outside the gene matches: 4. As DNA, the CDR3 is TGTGCCAGCAGCTTAGGGTATAGCGGGGGCTACAATGAGCAGTTCTTC. This gives the protein CASSLGYSGGYNEQFF. The full variable domain, its missing parts supplied by reference TRBV11-2 and TRBJ2-1, is EAGVAQSPRYKIIEKRQSVAFWCNPISGHATLYWYQQILGQGPKLLIQFQNNGVVDDSQLPKDRFSAERLKGVDSTLKIQPAKLEDSAVYLCASSLGYSGGYNEQFFGPGTRLTVL.

V and J are TRBV14 and TRBJ1-1; no clear D gene. This CDR3 spans 13 amino acids. V lost 2 bases, J lost 0 bases, and 4 bases lay in between. CDR1 is SGHDN and CDR2 is FVKESK in the germline V gene. The DNA for the CDR3 is TGTGCCAGCAGCCAAAGTCTGAACACTGAAGCTTTCTTT. It codes for CASSQSLNTEAFF.

This chain joins TRBV9 and TRBJ2-1, with a weak D call TRBD2 (5 bases). The V end was cut by 0 bases, the J end by 9 bases, with 13 bases between. Germline V gene lookup returns CDR1 SGDLS and CDR2 YYNGEE. The CDR3 totals 14 residues. This CDR3 is CASSVGDYPGEQFF. In DNA, the CDR3 is TGTGCCAGCAGCGTAGGAGACTACCCCGGTGAGCAGTTCTTC.

The chain joins TRBV27 to TRBJ2-7, with D perhaps matching TRBD1 or TRBD2 (5 bases each). V lost 2 bases, J lost 4 bases, and 12 bases lay in between. Germline CDR1 and CDR2: MNHEY and SMNVEV (reference sequence). The CDR3 spans 14 residues. This CDR3 reads CASSLSGGLYEQYF. Written as DNA, the CDR3 is TGTGCCAGCAGTTTAAGTGGGGGATTATACGAGCAGTACTTC.

The rearrangement links TRBV2 to TRBJ1-2; the match to TRBD1 covers 11 bases. V trimming: 6 bases; J trimming: 4 bases; junction bases outside the gene matches: 4. CDR1 SNHLY and CDR2 FYNNEI come from the germline V gene. The CDR3 covers 14 residues. CDR3 sequence reads: CASREGQGGYGYTF. CDR3 in DNA: TGTGCCAGCAGAGAGGGACAGGGGGGCTATGGCTACACCTTC.

This rearrangement joins TRBV5-4 to TRBJ2-7; D is perhaps TRBD1 (6 bases). The CDR3 is 13 amino acids. From germline, CDR1 is SGHNT and CDR2 YYREEE (reference sequence). Trimming took 3 bases from V and 3 from J, leaving 10 bases between them. Written as DNA, the CDR3 is TGTGCCAGCAGCTCTCGGGACAACTACGAGCAGTACTTC. It codes for CASSSRDNYEQYF. Full variable domain (missing parts from reference TRBV5-4 and TRBJ2-7): ETGVTQSPTHLIKTRGQQVTLRCSSQSGHNTVSWYQQALGQGPQFIFQYYREEENGRGNFPPRFSGLQFPNYSSELNVNALELDDSALYLCASSSRDNYEQYFGPGTRLTVT.

The chain recombines TRBV11-2 with TRBJ2-1; the match to TRBD2 covers 10 bases. J gave up 5 bases and V 1 base, and 11 bases lay outside the gene matches. CDR3 length equals 18 residues. Germline CDR1 and CDR2: SGHAT and FQNNGV. The CDR3 DNA reads TGTGCCAGCAGCTTAGGGTGGGCTAGCGGGGGCCCTAACAATGAGCAGTTCTTC. Translating it yields CASSLGWASGGPNNEQFF.

V usage is TRBV29-1 and J usage is TRBJ1-1, with a weak D call TRBD1 (6 bases). The V end lost 0 bases, the J end lost 3 bases, and 32 bases lay between the germline ends. The CDR3 loop spans 21 amino acids. Germline V lookup: CDR1 SQVTM, CDR2 ANQGSEA. CDR3 nucleotides: TGCAGCGTTGAAGATCTAAGCGCCGGGACAACAGTTAGGCCTTGGGACACTGAAGCTTTCTTT. This gives the protein CSVEDLSAGTTVRPWDTEAFF.

This clone appeared once. The V call is TRBV7-2, the J call TRBJ2-5, with unresolved D. From germline, CDR1 is SGHTA and CDR2 FQGNSA. The CDR3 contains 14 residues. Trimming took off 2 bases at V and 1 base at J, with 8 bases between the two ends. The CDR3 spells CASSLMTSQETQYF. As DNA, the CDR3 is TGTGCCAGCAGCTTAATGACATCCCAAGAGACCCAGTACTTC.

The V call is TRBV18, the J call TRBJ1-1, with D unclear. This CDR3 comprises 13 residues. The germline gives CDR1 KGHSH, CDR2 LQKENI. V dropped 6 bases and J dropped 5 bases, with 13 bases sitting between them. The CDR3 DNA sequence: TGTGCCAGCTCTCCGACCAGAACTACTGAAGCTTTCTTT. Its translation: CASSPTRTTEAFF.

The V call is TRBV11-2, the J call TRBJ2-7; no definite D call. Per the germline V gene, CDR1 is SGHAT and CDR2 is FQNNGV. CDR3 length: 12 residues. The V and J ends lost 5 bases and 0 bases respectively, with 5 bases between them. The CDR3 protein is CASSGSSYEQYF. Here the CDR3 DNA reads TGTGCCAGCAGCGGCAGCTCCTACGAGCAGTACTTC.

This clone was found once. J is TRBJ1-1 and V is TRBV5-4, with 10 bases aligning to TRBD1. Germline V gene data show CDR1 as SGHNT and CDR2 as YYREEE (reference sequence). The CDR3 contains 15 residues. V dropped 4 bases and J dropped 7; count of bases not matched to a gene: 10. The CDR3 sequence is CASSPRQGAGNEAFF. CDR3 DNA sequence: TGTGCCAGCAGCCCGCGACAGGGGGCTGGTAATGAAGCTTTCTTT. The full variable domain, in which reference TRBV5-4 and TRBJ1-1 provide the parts outside the CDR3, is ETGVTQSPTHLIKTRGQQVTLRCSSQSGHNTVSWYQQALGQGPQFIFQYYREEENGRGNFPPRFSGLQFPNYSSELNVNALELDDSALYLCASSPRQGAGNEAFFGQGTRLTVV.

The J gene is TRBJ1-1, the V gene TRBV20-1, with unresolved D. V lost 5 bases and J 6 bases, leaving 10 bases between the germline ends. CDR3 length: 11 amino acids. Germline V gene sequence: CDR1 DFQATT, CDR2 SNEGSKA (reference sequence). CDR3 bases: TGCAGTGCTGAACTCGGGGCTGAAGCTTTCTTT. It yields the protein CSAELGAEAFF.

This chain uses TRBV28 with TRBJ1-6; 8 nucleotides agree with TRBD1. The germline V gene has CDR1 MDHEN and CDR2 SYDVKM. The trim removed 2 bases at V and 10 bases at J, leaving 7 bases unmatched. The CDR3 contains 15 residues. CDR3 amino acids: CASSLRGTGYSPLHF. In nucleotides, the CDR3 is TGTGCCAGCAGTTTAAGAGGGACAGGTTACTCACCCCTCCACTTT.

This chain links TRBV7-8 with TRBJ1-1; no reliable D call. CDR1 is SGHVS and CDR2 is FQNEAQ in the germline V gene. The ends were cut back, 1 base at V and 1 base at J, with 10 bases in the middle. This CDR3 comprises 15 residues. CDR3 DNA sequence: TGTGCCAGCAGCTTAGTCCACTCCCCGAACACTGAAGCTTTCTTT. It translates to CASSLVHSPNTEAFF.

The J gene is TRBJ1-2, the V gene TRBV7-2; weak D call: TRBD1 (6 bases). Between the trimmed V and J ends, which lost 2 bases and 5 bases, there was a span of 9 bases. CDR3 size: 13 residues. Germline V gene lookup returns CDR1 SGHTA and CDR2 FQGNSA. CDR3 in amino acids: CASSLTTGYGYTF. CDR3 nucleotide sequence: TGTGCCAGCAGCTTAACGACAGGTTATGGCTACACCTTC.

This chain uses TRBV5-1 with TRBJ1-1, with 8 nucleotides matching TRBD1. Losses at the gene ends were 0 bases for V and 4 bases for J; bases not matched to a gene: 11. Per the germline V gene, CDR1 is SGHRS and CDR2 is YFSETQ. This CDR3 is built from 17 residues. CDR3 nucleotides: TGCGCCAGCAGCTTGGCTACAGGGACAGGTGCGGGCACTGAAGCTTTCTTT. Its translation is CASSLATGTGAGTEAFF.

A few counts support this clone. The rearrangement uses TRBV11-2 and TRBJ2-3, with TRBD2 identical over 8 bases. Germline V gene data show CDR1 as SGHAT and CDR2 as FQNNGV. The CDR3 length is 17 residues. V was pared by 0 bases and J by 0 bases, with 5 bases of the junction left unmatched. The CDR3 here is CASSLESGGPSTDTQYF. In DNA form, the CDR3 reads TGTGCCAGCAGCTTAGAGAGCGGGGGACCTAGCACAGATACGCAGTATTTT.

The chain links TRBV7-2 to TRBJ1-3; TRBD1 might be the D (5 bases). Germline lookup yields CDR1 SGHTA and CDR2 FQGNSA. V shed 5 bases and J shed 0 bases, with 11 bases lying between them. The CDR3 totals 15 residues. CDR3 DNA sequence: TGTGCCAGCAGCACGGGACGGAACTCTGGAAACACCATATATTTT. As protein: CASSTGRNSGNTIYF.

The chain recombines TRBV19 with TRBJ1-5; 9 nucleotides align to TRBD1. V trimming: 5 bases; J trimming: 4 bases; junction bases outside the gene matches: 6. Germline lookup yields CDR1 LNHDA and CDR2 SQIVND (reference sequence). The CDR3 totals 15 residues. For the CDR3, the DNA is TGTGCCAGTAGTTACAGGGGGCGCGGTAATCAGCCCCAGCATTTT. Its protein product is CASSYRGRGNQPQHF.